This T cell receptor beta chain was observed in a study of blood T cell repertoires in COVID-19 (dated by TCRdb to the early 2020s). Regarding the complete study: The collaborator samples originated in the United States, Italy and Spain and spanned the acute and convalescent phases of COVID-19. The material from the prospective study consisted of cDNA or gDNA derived from T cells, B-cell-depleted T cells, or PBMCs. The dataset comprised deeply sampled blood TCRbeta repertoires from subjects exposed to, actively infected with, or recovered from COVID-19. The repertoires were released in a freely available public database intended as a resource for research on the immune response to SARS-CoV-2. Samples were obtained from the ongoing ImmuneRACE study (first 160 participants) and from 1,000 to 1,500 subjects provided by 6 global collaborators. The sample metadata nearly always contained a de-identified subject ID, COVID-19 status, age in years and sex. Where available, HLA class I and class II types were taken from metadata supplied by the sample provider and were not determined by assay-based typing. Study-level results and caveats: The quantity of clinical and demographic metadata differed by source and by participant and was supplied without curation.

The immunoSEQ Assay, a bias-controlled multiplex PCR, was used to amplify TCRbeta CDR3 regions from genomic DNA. Under the source paper's analysis protocol: The number of nucleated cells in each sample was estimated by amplification of reference gene primers within the assay. Sequence reads were collapsed and filtered to measure the absolute abundance of every unique TCRbeta CDR3 rearrangement. Productive Simpson clonality was computed per sample as the square root of Simpson's diversity index over productive rearrangements. TCRdb took this table from immuneACCESS and kept in-frame rearrangements with V and J called. Such tables lack part of the clones; where checked against another copy, unresolved V genes explain under half of the gap, and the rest is unexplained. V, J and clone size derive from that table, while D and trimming were established from the DNA sequence. This sample comprises 100,000 to 150,000 clones, roughly nine tenths of them detected only once. Jointly, the top ten make up 2.1% of the sample.

In Seattle, one collaborating source enrolled patients while the infection was active and tracked those patients longitudinally over the course of disease. The collaborating institutions used their own protocols to collect whole blood in K2EDTA tubes. For TCRbeta analysis, collaborators shipped samples as frozen whole blood, isolated PBMCs, or DNA extracted from either of those sample types. Turning to this clone: No antigen is known for it. No much larger clone exists at a distance of one base, and base qualities are not known.

Sequencing input: peripheral blood. The receptor was isolated from a man aged 50-59 years with COVID-19, enrolled during active disease.

The CDR3: CASSPRLDRGETQYF. The nucleotide sequence reads as follows: TGTGCCAGCAGCCCTCGACTGGACAGGGGGGAGACCCAGTACTTC. The receptor chain draws on TRBV5-8 and TRBJ2-5; 10 central nucleotides agree with TRBD1. The CDR3, from cysteine to phenylalanine, totals 15 residues. Only the CDR3 region is kept as DNA, spanning 45 bases read in frame from base 1. CDR1 is given as SGHTS and CDR2 as YDEGEE, both from the germline V gene. Compared with germline, V lacks 4 bases and J lacks 5 bases; bases without a gene match: 8. Extended through the reference TRBV5-8 and TRBJ2-5 proteins, this CDR3 yields the full variable domain: EAGVTQSPTHLIKTRGQQATLRCSPISGHTSVYWYQQALGLGLQFLLWYDEGEERNRGNFPPRFSGRQFPNYSSELNVNALELEDSALYLCASSPRLDRGETQYFGPGTRLLVL.